Presented here are 20 T cell receptor beta chains from one specimen sequenced in a study of shared clonotypes between healthy human individuals. Measured with immunoSEQ multiplex PCR; TCRdb has only the in-frame clones, and not every one. The sample lists 950,000 to 1,300,000 clones, under 80% seen once, with roughly 1.4% in the top ten. Sequencing input: memory CD4+ T cells sorted from blood. Described subset: CD45RA-negative fraction. The origin of the receptors is a man aged 18 to 29 in good health.

This chain joins TRBV7-9 and TRBJ2-5; TRBD1 matches 9 bases. The V segment lost 5 bases and the J segment 5 bases; nucleotides outside the gene matches: 6. Germline values: CDR1 SEHNR, CDR2 FQNEAQ (reference sequence). The CDR3 runs 14 residues. For the CDR3, the DNA is TGTGCCAGCAGCACCAAGACAGGGGGGGAGACCCAGTACTTC. Protein sequence: CASSTKTGGETQYF.

This clone was counted a single time. The chain joins TRBV6-1 to TRBJ1-6; TRBD1 aligns across 10 bases. V was pared by 4 bases and J by 0 bases, with 9 bases of the junction left unmatched. This CDR3 is 19 amino acids long. The V gene's germline CDR1 is MNHNS and CDR2 SASEGT. The CDR3 loop reads CASSATRQGASSYNSPLHF. CDR3 coding DNA: TGTGCCAGCAGTGCTACGCGACAGGGGGCGAGCTCCTATAATTCACCCCTCCACTTT.

This rearrangement joins TRBV7-3 to TRBJ2-5; D may match TRBD1 or TRBD2 (6 bases each). The V end was cut by 1 base, the J end by 1 base, with 10 bases between. This CDR3 is built from 15 residues. Germline CDR1 is SGHTA and CDR2 is FQGTGA. The CDR3 DNA sequence: TGTGCCAGCAGCTTAAGTGGGGGGCCCCAAGAGACCCAGTACTTC. Translated: CASSLSGGPQETQYF.

For this clone: Other DNA sequences in the sample encode the same CDR3. The chain recombines TRBV6-1 with TRBJ1-3, with D perhaps matching TRBD1 (5 bases). The CDR3 totals 15 residues. V was clipped by 3 bases and J by 0 bases, with 9 bases between them. Germline V lookup: CDR1 MNHNS, CDR2 SASEGT. The CDR3 bases are TGTGCCAGCAGTGAGGGGCCGTACTCTGGAAACACCATATATTTT. It translates to CASSEGPYSGNTIYF.

This clone has a handful of counts. Other DNA sequences in this sample translate to the same CDR3. The CDR3 sequence: CASSLGSSTDTQYF. CDR3 in DNA: TGCGCCAGCAGCTTGGGGTCTAGCACAGATACGCAGTATTTT. The V call is TRBV5-1, the J call TRBJ2-3; D is unresolved. This CDR3 region has 14 residues. Germline V gene lookup returns CDR1 SGHRS and CDR2 YFSETQ. Trimming left V 0 bases short and J 0 bases short, with 5 bases between.

This clone was recorded a few times. The chain is built from TRBV6-1 and TRBJ2-1; D tentatively fits TRBD1 or TRBD2 (5 bases each). Trimming cost V 6 bases and J 8 bases, with 20 bases left between them. In germline, CDR1 is MNHNS, CDR2 SASEGT. CDR3 size: 15 residues. CDR3 residues: CASRTIGDPRDEQFF. CDR3 DNA: TGTGCCAGCAGGACTATAGGGGACCCCCGGGATGAGCAGTTCTTC.

The CDR3, as DNA: TGTGCCAGCAGTCGGGAGGGACGCTATGGCTACACCTTC. It encodes CASSREGRYGYTF. V gene TRBV6-6 combines with J gene TRBJ1-2; perhaps TRBD1 as D (5 bases). Germline CDR1 reads MNHNY; CDR2 reads SVGAGI (reference sequence). Trimming stripped 5 bases from V and 4 bases from J, with 11 bases between. The CDR3 is 13 amino acids.

The chain joins TRBV7-2 to TRBJ1-2; 7 positions agree with TRBD1. Trimming at V came to 2 bases and at J to 6 bases, leaving 12 bases not matched to a gene. CDR1 is SGHTA and CDR2 is FQGNSA in the germline V gene. This CDR3 has 16 residues. In DNA, the CDR3 is TGTGCCAGCAGCTTACAACTGGGACAGTTTGGAAATGGCTACACCTTC. It encodes CASSLQLGQFGNGYTF.

This clone was detected once. The chain is built from TRBV6-6 and TRBJ1-4; 8 nucleotides align to TRBD1. The germline CDR1 and CDR2 sequences are MNHNY and SVGAGI (reference sequence). V lost 4 bases and J lost 4; bases outside the gene matches: 5. The CDR3 runs 15 residues. The CDR3 DNA sequence: TGTGCCAGCAGTTCCGACAGGGGTTTTAATGAAAAACTGTTTTTT. Its translation is CASSSDRGFNEKLFF.

The V and J genes are TRBV2 and TRBJ2-3, with 11 bases that match TRBD2. After removal of 5 bases from V and 3 bases from J, the junction contained 7 bases not matched to a gene. CDR3 length equals 16 residues. CDR1 is SNHLY and CDR2 is FYNNEI in the germline V gene. The CDR3 loop reads CASSRRLAGRTDTQYF. Here the CDR3 DNA reads TGTGCCAGCAGTCGAAGACTAGCGGGACGAACAGATACGCAGTATTTT.

J is TRBJ2-7 and V is TRBV30; D remains unclear. This CDR3 comprises 12 residues. Germline V gene lookup returns CDR1 GTSNPN and CDR2 SVGIG (reference sequence). The ends were cut back, 2 bases at V and 1 base at J, with 6 bases in the middle. The chain's CDR3 is CAWSRISYEQYF. DNA for the CDR3: TGTGCCTGGAGTAGGATTTCCTACGAGCAGTACTTC.

This rearrangement joins TRBV7-2 to TRBJ2-5, with 7 positions matching TRBD2. V trimming: 3 bases; J trimming: 4 bases; junction bases outside the gene matches: 5. This CDR3 spans 14 amino acids. The germline CDR1 and CDR2 sequences are SGHTA and FQGNSA. CDR3 bases: TGTGCCAGCAGCTTTGGCGGGAGAAGAGAGACCCAGTACTTC. Translating gives CASSFGGRRETQYF.

This clone was detected only a few times. The V call is TRBV29-1, the J call TRBJ1-1; D uncertain. Trimming took 2 bases from V and 1 from J, leaving 11 bases between them. The germline CDR1 and CDR2 sequences are SQVTM and ANQGSEA. CDR3 length: 14 residues. CDR3 nucleotide sequence: TGCAGCGTTGAAACCTCCACCTCGAACACTGAAGCTTTCTTT. Translation: CSVETSTSNTEAFF.

For the CDR3, the DNA is TGTGCCAGCAGTTACAACCTACAGGTGAACACTGAAGCTTTCTTT. This encodes CASSYNLQVNTEAFF. This chain connects TRBV6-6 to TRBJ1-1, with D possibly matching TRBD1 (5 bases). The germline CDR1 and CDR2 sequences are MNHNY and SVGAGI (reference sequence). The CDR3 covers 15 residues. Trimming took 2 bases from V and 0 from J, leaving 10 bases between them.

The chain recombines TRBV19 with TRBJ2-2, with 7 bases aligning to TRBD2. The V gene's germline CDR1 is LNHDA and CDR2 SQIVND (reference sequence). There are 15 residues in the CDR3. V lost 3 bases and J lost 7; bases outside the gene matches: 8. The chain's CDR3 is CASSMGGGKDGELFF. As DNA, the CDR3 is TGTGCCAGTAGTATGGGCGGGGGAAAAGACGGGGAGCTGTTTTTT.

This clone was seen many times. V and J are TRBV6-1 and TRBJ1-2, with D uncertain. Trimming shortened V by 1 base and J by 4 bases, and 10 bases separated the two germline ends. The CDR3 is 14 amino acids. Germline V CDR1 and CDR2: MNHNS, SASEGT. The CDR3 spells CASSEDVRSYGYTF. The CDR3 DNA reads TGTGCCAGCAGTGAAGACGTCAGGAGCTATGGCTACACCTTC.

The rearrangement uses TRBV4-2 and TRBJ1-4; TRBD1 matches 8 bases. The ends lost 0 bases at V and 8 bases at J; junction bases unmatched: 8. This CDR3 comprises 16 residues. Looked up from germline, CDR1 is LGHNA and CDR2 is YNFKEQ. The CDR3 protein is CASSQEAGTGFEKLFF. The CDR3 DNA reads TGTGCCAGCAGCCAAGAAGCCGGGACAGGCTTCGAAAAACTGTTTTTT.

This clone was observed a handful of times. The chain combines TRBV18 with TRBJ1-5; no definite D call. The V gene's germline CDR1 is KGHSH and CDR2 LQKENI. This CDR3 comprises 16 residues. Trimming took 2 bases from V and 6 from J, leaving 17 bases between them. The CDR3 here is CASSPELGAASQPQHF. DNA of the CDR3: TGTGCCAGCTCACCAGAATTGGGCGCTGCAAGTCAGCCCCAGCATTTT.

The CDR3 here is CAISGGVHNEQFF. CDR3 bases: TGTGCCATCAGCGGGGGAGTCCACAATGAGCAGTTCTTC. V usage is TRBV10-3 and J usage is TRBJ2-1, with a weak D call TRBD2 (6 bases). The CDR3 length is 13 residues. The germline V gene encodes CDR1 ENHRY and CDR2 SYGVKD. V lost 6 bases and J 5 bases, leaving 11 bases between the germline ends.

The rearrangement links TRBV5-1 to TRBJ1-6; 8 bases match TRBD1. Germline trimming cut 7 bases from V and 5 bases from J; bases unmatched to any gene: 8. The CDR3 contains 15 residues. Germline V gene data show CDR1 as SGHRS and CDR2 as YFSETQ. The CDR3 DNA reads as TGCGCCAGCTCCCCCGGGACAGGAGATAATTCACCCCTCCACTTT. It is translated as CASSPGTGDNSPLHF. Full variable domain (remainder filled in from reference TRBV5-1 and TRBJ1-6): KAGVTQTPRYLIKTRGQQVTLSCSPISGHRSVSWYQQTPGQGLQFLFEYFSETQRNKGNFPGRFSGRQFSNSRSEMNVSTLELGDSALYLCASSPGTGDNSPLHFGNGTRLTVT.